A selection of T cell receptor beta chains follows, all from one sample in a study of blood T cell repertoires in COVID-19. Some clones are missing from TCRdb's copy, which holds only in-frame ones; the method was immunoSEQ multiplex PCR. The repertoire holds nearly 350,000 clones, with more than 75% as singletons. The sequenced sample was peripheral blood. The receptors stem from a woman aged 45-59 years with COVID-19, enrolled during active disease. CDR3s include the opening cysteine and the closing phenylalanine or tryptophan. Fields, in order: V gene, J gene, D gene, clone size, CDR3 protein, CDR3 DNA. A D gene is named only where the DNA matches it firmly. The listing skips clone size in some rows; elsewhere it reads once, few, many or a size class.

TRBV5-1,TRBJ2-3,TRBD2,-,CASSTASSGSVDTQYF,TGCGCCAGCAGCACCGCATCTAGCGGGAGTGTGGATACGCAGTATTTT
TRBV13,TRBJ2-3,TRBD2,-,CASSWTRGGQDTQYF,TGTGCCAGCAGCTGGACTAGGGGTGGCCAGGATACGCAGTATTTT
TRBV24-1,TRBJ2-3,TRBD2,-,CATSGGRLAGEDTQYF,TGTGCCACCAGTGGGGGGAGACTAGCGGGAGAAGATACGCAGTATTTT
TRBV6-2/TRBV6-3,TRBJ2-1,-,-,CASSYSTRLGNNEQFF,TGTGCCAGCAGTTACTCGACGAGACTAGGGAACAATGAGCAGTTCTTC
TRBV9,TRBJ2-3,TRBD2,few,CASSVGTSGYTDTQYF,TGTGCCAGCAGCGTAGGGACTAGCGGATACACAGATACGCAGTATTTT
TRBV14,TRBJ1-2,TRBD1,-,CASSQGGTGSYGYTF,TGTGCCAGCAGCCAAGGCGGGACAGGCAGCTATGGCTACACCTTC
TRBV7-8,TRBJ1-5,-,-,CASSLGHSNQPQHF,TGTGCCAGCAGCTTGGGACACAGCAATCAGCCCCAGCATTTT
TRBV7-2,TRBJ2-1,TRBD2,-,CASSLQGAGVSFNEQFF,TGTGCCAGCAGCTTACAGGGAGCGGGAGTATCATTCAATGAGCAGTTCTTC
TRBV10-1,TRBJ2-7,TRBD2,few,CASSGRKGLALSVEQYF,TGCGCCAGCAGTGGACGCAAAGGACTAGCGCTTTCGGTCGAGCAGTACTTC
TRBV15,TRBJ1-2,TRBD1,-,CATSTEGGFLGGYTF,TGTGCCACCAGCACAGAAGGGGGCTTTTTAGGGGGCTACACCTTC
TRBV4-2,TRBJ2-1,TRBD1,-,CASSQSGQGNNEQFF,TGTGCCAGCAGCCAATCGGGACAGGGAAACAATGAGCAGTTCTTC
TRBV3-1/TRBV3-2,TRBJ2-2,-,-,CASSQVSTGELFF,TGTGCCAGCAGCCAAGTTTCGACCGGGGAGCTGTTTTTT
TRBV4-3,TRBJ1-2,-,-,CASSQQGGAGGYTF,TGCGCCAGCAGCCAACAAGGGGGGGCGGGAGGCTACACCTTC
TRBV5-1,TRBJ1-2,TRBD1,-,CASSPDRGYGYTF,TGCGCCAGCAGTCCGGACAGGGGCTATGGCTACACCTTC
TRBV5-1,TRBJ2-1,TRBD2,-,CASSLLAGENEQFF,TGCGCCAGCAGTTTACTAGCGGGAGAAAATGAGCAGTTCTTC
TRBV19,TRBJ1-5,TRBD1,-,CASSRGQGAGQPQHF,TGTGCCAGTAGTAGGGGACAGGGGGCTGGTCAGCCCCAGCATTTT
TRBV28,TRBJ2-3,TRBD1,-,CASSFGRGTGTDTQYF,TGTGCCAGCAGTTTTGGGCGAGGGACAGGTACAGATACGCAGTATTTT
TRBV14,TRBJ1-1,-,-,CASSQVRSRTEAFF,TGTGCCAGCAGCCAGGTCCGGAGTCGCACTGAAGCTTTCTTT
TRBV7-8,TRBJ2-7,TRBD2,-,CASSADWTRPYEQYF,TGTGCCAGCAGCGCCGACTGGACTAGACCCTACGAGCAGTACTTC
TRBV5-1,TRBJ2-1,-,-,CASSRAGVYENEQFF,TGCGCCAGCAGCCGCGCCGGGGTATATGAGAATGAGCAGTTCTTC
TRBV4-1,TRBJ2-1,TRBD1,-,CASSPTGTGVRYEQFF,TGCGCCAGCAGCCCTACCGGGACAGGGGTTAGGTATGAGCAGTTCTTC
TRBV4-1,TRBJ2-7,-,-,CASSQGDIYEQYF,TGCGCCAGCAGCCAAGGTGACATCTACGAGCAGTACTTC
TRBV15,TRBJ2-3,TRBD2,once,CATSRVSGSTDTQYF,TGTGCCACCAGCAGAGTTAGCGGGAGTACCGATACGCAGTATTTT
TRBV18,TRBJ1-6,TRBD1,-,CASSGQGPYNSPLHF,TGTGCCAGCTCAGGACAGGGCCCCTATAATTCACCCCTCCACTTT
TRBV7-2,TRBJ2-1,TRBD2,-,CASSLLGLASYNEQFF,TGTGCCAGCAGCCTCCTGGGACTAGCGTCCTACAATGAGCAGTTCTTC
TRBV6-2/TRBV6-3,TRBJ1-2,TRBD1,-,CASSLHPTGEISGYTF,TGTGCCAGCAGTCTCCACCCGACAGGGGAGATTAGTGGCTACACCTTC
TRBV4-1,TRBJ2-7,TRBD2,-,CASSQQSLAGGDEQYF,TGCGCCAGCAGCCAACAATCACTAGCGGGAGGTGACGAGCAGTACTTC
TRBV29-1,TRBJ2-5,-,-,CSVVENGRGETQYF,TGCAGCGTTGTGGAGAATGGGAGGGGGGAGACCCAGTACTTC
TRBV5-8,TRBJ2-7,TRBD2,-,CASSPWTSGSEQYF,TGTGCCAGCAGCCCCTGGACTAGCGGGAGCGAGCAGTACTTC
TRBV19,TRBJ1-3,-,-,CASSINLSSGNTIYF,TGTGCCAGTAGTATTAATCTTAGCTCTGGAAACACCATATATTTT
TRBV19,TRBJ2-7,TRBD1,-,CASRRDRDSYEQYF,TGTGCCAGTAGAAGAGACAGGGACTCCTACGAGCAGTACTTC
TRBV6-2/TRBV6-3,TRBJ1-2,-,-,CASSYSSWQYDNYGYTF,TGTGCCAGCAGTTATAGCTCTTGGCAGTACGATAACTATGGCTACACCTTC
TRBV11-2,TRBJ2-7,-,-,CASSLTVHEQYF,TGTGCCAGCAGCTTAACTGTCCACGAGCAGTACTTC
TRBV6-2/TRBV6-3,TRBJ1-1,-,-,CASSYSGRYEAFF,TGTGCCAGCAGTTACTCAGGCAGGTATGAAGCTTTCTTT
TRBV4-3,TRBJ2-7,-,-,CASSQDPDSYEQYF,TGCGCCAGCAGCCAAGACCCAGACTCCTACGAGCAGTACTTC
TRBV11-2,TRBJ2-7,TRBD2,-,CASSLMGLAGGDEQYF,TGTGCCAGCAGCTTAATGGGACTAGCGGGAGGGGACGAGCAGTACTTC
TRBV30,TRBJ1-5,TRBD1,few,CAWSVRAGGLSNQPQHF,TGTGCCTGGAGTGTACGGGCAGGGGGACTTAGCAATCAGCCCCAGCATTTT
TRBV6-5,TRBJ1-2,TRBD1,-,CASSYTDRAYGYTF,TGTGCCAGCAGTTACACCGACAGGGCCTATGGCTACACCTTC
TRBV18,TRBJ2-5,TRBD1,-,CASSQTGAWETQYF,TGTGCCAGCTCACAGACAGGGGCTTGGGAGACCCAGTACTTC
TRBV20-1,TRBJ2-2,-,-,CSARDSGAGVF,TGCAGTGCTAGAGATTCCGGAGCAGGGGTTTTT
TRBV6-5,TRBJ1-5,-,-,CASSYSGQNNQPQHF,TGTGCCAGCAGTTACTCTGGGCAGAACAATCAGCCCCAGCATTTT
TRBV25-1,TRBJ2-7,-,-,CASRQYYEQYF,TGTGCCAGCAGACAGTATTACGAGCAGTACTTC
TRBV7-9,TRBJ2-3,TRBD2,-,CASIAGGTTDTQYF,TGTGCCAGCATAGCGGGAGGGACCACAGATACGCAGTATTTT
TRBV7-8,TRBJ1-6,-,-,CASSPRRRSAPLHF,TGTGCCAGCAGCCCACGCAGGAGGTCGGCACCCCTCCACTTT
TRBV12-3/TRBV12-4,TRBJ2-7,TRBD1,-,CASRDRGPYEQYF,TGTGCCAGCCGGGACAGGGGTCCCTACGAGCAGTACTTC
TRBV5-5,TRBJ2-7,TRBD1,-,CASSLSRTGFPKGYF,TGTGCCAGCAGCTTGAGTCGGACAGGGTTCCCAAAAGGGTACTTC
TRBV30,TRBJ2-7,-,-,CAWRGGGYEQYF,TGTGCCTGGAGGGGAGGGGGATACGAGCAGTACTTC